This TCR beta chain was identified in a study of T cell changes during pregnancy in multiple sclerosis. Profiling relied on immunoSEQ multiplex PCR, and the TCRdb table lists in-frame clones only, not all of them. This sample carries about 32,000 clones, around 91% of them seen once, and the ten largest clones take 3% to 4%. The germline V gene has CDR1 LNHDA and CDR2 SQIVND (reference sequence). Trimming at V came to 8 bases and at J to 1 base, leaving 6 bases not matched to a gene. The CDR3 loop spans 15 amino acids. The chain carries TRBV19 and TRBJ2-7; 12 bases line up with TRBD1. The TCR was taken from a female donor in good health, enrolled as a control in a pregnancy study. Source: CD8+ T cells from peripheral blood mononuclear cells, taken in the second trimester of pregnancy. The CDR3 reads CASAGGQGASYEQYF. CDR3 nucleotides: TGTGCCAGTGCTGGGGGACAGGGGGCATCCTACGAGCAGTACTTC.